The T cell receptor beta chain described here comes from a study of fetal regulatory T cell absence and autoimmunity. The CDR3 runs to 14 residues. CDR1 is MNHEY, CDR2 SMNVEV, per germline (reference sequence). V was pared by 5 bases and J by 7 bases, with 15 bases between. Only in-frame clones appear in the TCRdb table, and some are missing; sequencing was by immunoSEQ multiplex PCR. Among around 100,000 clones listed, about two thirds were seen once. A word on this clone: Its target is not known.

General study results and limits: Broadly similar TRB gene family usage was seen in pancreas and cord blood. Compared with cord blood, pancreas showed oligoclonal TCR enrichment, some clones over 80-fold.

The source of this sequence is a male donor with IPEX syndrome. The sequenced sample was pancreas tissue. The chain combines TRBV27 with TRBJ1-5; TRBD1 is a possible D gene (6 bases). CDR3 region: CASSPRYRAQPQHF. CDR3 DNA: TGTGCCAGCAGTCCTCGCTACAGGGCACAGCCCCAGCATTTT.